This T cell receptor (beta chain) was obtained from a study of tissue T cells after allogeneic stem cell transplantation. Time point noted: mouse harvest day 14 after allogeneic transplant. Tail vein injection delivered 10^7 T-cell-depleted bone marrow cells and 10^6 splenic CD5+ T cells. TCRdb's table, derived via immunoSEQ multiplex PCR, lists solely in-frame clones and lacks some. The sample holds about 7,700 clones, under 40% seen once. The CDR3 totals 14 residues. After removal of 3 bases from V and 4 bases from J, the junction contained 2 bases not matched to a gene. CDR1 is NSQYPW, CDR2 LRSPGD, per germline (reference sequence). By sample fraction, this clone is medium-sized. The genes are named according to mouse. The read gets to within 1 residue of the CDR3 end, and the germline J gene fills in the rest.

Source material: skin. This chain uses TRBV1 with TRBJ2-1, with 8 positions matching TRBD2. The clonotype was recovered from a female BALB/c mouse given C57BL/6 T cells with graft-versus-host disease after an allogeneic hematopoietic cell transplant. The CDR3 bases that were read are TGCACCTGCAGTGCCCGACTGGGGTATGCTGAGCAGTTC. Encoded protein: CTCSARLGYAEQF. The complete CDR3 protein is CTCSARLGYAEQFF.